This T cell receptor beta chain derives from a study of shared clonotypes between healthy human individuals. The CDR3 loop spans 12 amino acids. The germline V gene encodes CDR1 SNHLY and CDR2 FYNNEI. V lost 7 bases and J 0 bases, leaving 4 bases between the germline ends. Generated by immunoSEQ multiplex PCR, the TCRdb table keeps only in-frame clones and is missing some. This table holds a few hundred thousand clones, roughly 96% found once. The source is a young man in good health. The specimen sequenced was memory CD8+ T cells sorted from blood. Regarding subset: CD45RO+ cells pooled with CCR7-negative TemRA cells. This chain uses TRBV2 with TRBJ1-5, with D uncertain. The CDR3 nucleotides read TGTGCCAGCACATATAGCAATCAGCCCCAGCATTTT. It is translated as CASTYSNQPQHF.